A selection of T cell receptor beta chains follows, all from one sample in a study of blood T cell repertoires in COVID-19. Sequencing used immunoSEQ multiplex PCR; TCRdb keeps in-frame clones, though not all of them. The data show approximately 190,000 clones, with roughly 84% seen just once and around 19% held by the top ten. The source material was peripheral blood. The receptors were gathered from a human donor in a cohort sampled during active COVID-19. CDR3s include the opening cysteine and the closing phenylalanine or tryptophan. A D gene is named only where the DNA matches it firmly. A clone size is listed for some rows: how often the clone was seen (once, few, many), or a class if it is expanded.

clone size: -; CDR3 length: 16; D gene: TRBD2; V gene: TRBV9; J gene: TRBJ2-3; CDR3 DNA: TGTGCCAGCAGCGTAAGGGTTGGGACTACGACAGATACGCAGTATTTT; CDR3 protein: CASSVRVGTTTDTQYF
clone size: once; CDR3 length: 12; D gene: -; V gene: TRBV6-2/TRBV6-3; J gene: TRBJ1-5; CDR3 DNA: TGTGCCAGCAGTTTTAGTGGTCAGCCCCAGCATTTT; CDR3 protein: CASSFSGQPQHF
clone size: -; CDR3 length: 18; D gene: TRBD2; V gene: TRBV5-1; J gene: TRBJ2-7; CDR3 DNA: TGCGCCAGCAGCCTGACTAGCGGGAGGGCCTTAAAAATGAACGAGCAGTACTTC; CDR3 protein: CASSLTSGRALKMNEQYF
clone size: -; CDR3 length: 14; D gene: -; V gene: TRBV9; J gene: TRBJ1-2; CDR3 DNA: TGTGCCAGCAGTCTCGAAGGGGGTTACGGTGGCTACACCTTC; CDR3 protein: CASSLEGGYGGYTF
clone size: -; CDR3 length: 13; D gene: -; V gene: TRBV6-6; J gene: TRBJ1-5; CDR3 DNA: TGTGCCAGCGGGCTACCTAGCAATCAGCCCCAGCATTTT; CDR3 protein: CASGLPSNQPQHF
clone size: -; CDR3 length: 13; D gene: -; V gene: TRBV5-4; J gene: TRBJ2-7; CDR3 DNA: TGTGCCAGCAGCTTATTCGGGGCCTACGAGCAGTACTTC; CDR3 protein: CASSLFGAYEQYF
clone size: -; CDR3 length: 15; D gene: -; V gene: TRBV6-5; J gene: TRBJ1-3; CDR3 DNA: TGTGCCAGCATTATGACGGCAGGTCTCGGAAACACCATATATTTT; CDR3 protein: CASIMTAGLGNTIYF
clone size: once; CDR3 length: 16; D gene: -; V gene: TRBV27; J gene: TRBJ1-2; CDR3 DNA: TGTGCCAGCAGTTTAGACAGCCCGCCTAAAATGTATGGCTACACCTTC; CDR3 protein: CASSLDSPPKMYGYTF
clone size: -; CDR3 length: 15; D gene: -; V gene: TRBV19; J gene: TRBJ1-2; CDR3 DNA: TGTGCCAGTAGTAGTACCGGGCCGGGGGTCTATGGCTACACCTTC; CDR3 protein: CASSSTGPGVYGYTF
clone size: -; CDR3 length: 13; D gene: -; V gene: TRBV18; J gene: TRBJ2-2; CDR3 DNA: TGTGCCAGCTCCTTGGACAGCACCGGGGAGCTGTTTTTT; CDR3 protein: CASSLDSTGELFF
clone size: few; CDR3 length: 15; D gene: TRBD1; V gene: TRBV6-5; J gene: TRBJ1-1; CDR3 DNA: TGTGCCAGCAGGAGACGACAGGGTGGGAACACTGAAGCTTTCTTT; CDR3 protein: CASRRRQGGNTEAFF
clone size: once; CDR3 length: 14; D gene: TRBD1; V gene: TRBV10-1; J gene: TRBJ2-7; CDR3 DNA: TGCGCCAGCAGAGGGCAGGGGGCCTGTGACGAGCAGTACTTC; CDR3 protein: CASRGQGACDEQYF
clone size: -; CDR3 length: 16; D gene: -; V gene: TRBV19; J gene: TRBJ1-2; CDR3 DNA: TGTGCCAGTAGTCCTGACCCAGGGGTCAGGGTGCGGGGCTACACCTTC; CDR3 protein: CASSPDPGVRVRGYTF
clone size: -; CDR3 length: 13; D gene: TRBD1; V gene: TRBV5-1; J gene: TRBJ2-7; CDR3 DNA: TGCGCCAGCAGCCCGGGACAGGGGGGAGAGCAGTACTTC; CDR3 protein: CASSPGQGGEQYF
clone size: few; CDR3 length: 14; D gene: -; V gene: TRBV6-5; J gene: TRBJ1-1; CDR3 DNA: TGTGCCAGCAGCGGTACGAGAATGAACACTGAAGCTTTCTTT; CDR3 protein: CASSGTRMNTEAFF
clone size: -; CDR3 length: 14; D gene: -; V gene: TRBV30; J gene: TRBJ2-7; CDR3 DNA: TGTGCCTGGGCCGATTCTCCGGGAACCTACGAGCAGTACTTC; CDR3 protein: CAWADSPGTYEQYF
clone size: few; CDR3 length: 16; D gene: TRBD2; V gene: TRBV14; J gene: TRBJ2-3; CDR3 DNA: TGTGCCAGCAGCCAACCGACTAGCGGGAGTGTCGGTACGCAGTATTTT; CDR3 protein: CASSQPTSGSVGTQYF
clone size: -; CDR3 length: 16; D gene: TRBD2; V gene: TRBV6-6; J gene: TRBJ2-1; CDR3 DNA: TGTGCCAGCATGCTAGCGGGAGGGCCGAGTAACAATGAGCAGTTCTTC; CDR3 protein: CASMLAGGPSNNEQFF
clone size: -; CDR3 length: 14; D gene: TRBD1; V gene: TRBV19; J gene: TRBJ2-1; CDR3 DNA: TGTGCCAGTAGTTCCGGGACAGGGAAGCTTGAGCAGTTCTTC; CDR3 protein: CASSSGTGKLEQFF
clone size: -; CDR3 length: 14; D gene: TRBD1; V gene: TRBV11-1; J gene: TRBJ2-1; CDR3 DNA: TGTGCCAGCAGCCCAGGGGGTTCCTACAATGAGCAGTTCTTC; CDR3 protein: CASSPGGSYNEQFF
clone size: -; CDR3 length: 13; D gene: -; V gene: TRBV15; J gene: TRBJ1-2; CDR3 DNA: TGTGCCACCTCGTCGGTGGGAGGCTATGGCTACACCTTC; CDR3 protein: CATSSVGGYGYTF
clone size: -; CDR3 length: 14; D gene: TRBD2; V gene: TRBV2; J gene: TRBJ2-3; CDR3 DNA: TGTGCCAGCAGAGCTAGCGGGAGTATGTATACGCAGTATTTT; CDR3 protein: CASRASGSMYTQYF
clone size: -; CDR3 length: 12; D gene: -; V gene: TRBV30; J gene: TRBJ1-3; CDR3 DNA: TGTGCCTGGAGTGGAGGTGGAAACACCATATATTTT; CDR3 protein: CAWSGGGNTIYF
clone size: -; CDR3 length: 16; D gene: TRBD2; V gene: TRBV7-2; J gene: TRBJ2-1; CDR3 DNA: TGTGCCAGCAGCCTACCCCCTAGCGGAAATTACAATGAGCAGTTCTTC; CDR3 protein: CASSLPPSGNYNEQFF